This T cell receptor beta chain was sequenced during a study of PD-L1 blockade in urothelial cancer. Clones were sequenced by immunoSEQ multiplex PCR, and TCRdb holds only the in-frame ones, with some missing. The table records approximately 47,000 clones, approximately 78% of them present only once. The CDR3 totals 15 residues. Per germline, CDR1 SNHLY and CDR2 FYNNEI. V shed 3 bases, J shed 1 base, and the junction held 3 bases outside the gene matches. This clone was recorded once. Time point noted: pretreatment peripheral blood. This chain uses TRBV2 with TRBJ1-2, with 9 bases aligning to TRBD1. This sequence was found in a man in his fifties with urothelial cancer. This specimen was PBMCs, taken around atezolizumab (anti-PD-L1) treatment. The CDR3 DNA sequence: TGTGCCAGCAGTGAGGGACAGGGCGGTAACTATGGCTACACCTTC. It yields the protein CASSEGQGGNYGYTF. The full variable domain, rest sourced from reference TRBV2 and TRBJ1-2, is EPEVTQTPSHQVTQMGQEVILRCVPISNHLYFYWYRQILGQKVEFLVSFYNNEISEKSEIFDDQFSVERPDGSNFTLKIRSTKLEDSAMYFCASSEGQGGNYGYTFGSGTRLTVV.